Presented here are 19 T cell receptor beta chains from one specimen sequenced in a study of cytomegalovirus exposure and HLA in healthy donors. Vbeta (60) and Jbeta (13) primers were used in the PCR. Data came from immunoSEQ multiplex PCR; TCRdb stores just in-frame clones and leaves some out. The profile covers 100,000 to 150,000 clones, with 77% appearing a single time and under 5% taken by the ten largest. Material for sequencing was PBMCs. The receptors were gathered from a male donor in good health and CMV-seropositive.

The V call is TRBV7-9, the J call TRBJ1-4, with 12 bases fitting TRBD1. CDR3 size: 15 residues. CDR1 is SEHNR, CDR2 FQNEAQ, per germline (reference sequence). The ends lost 5 bases at V and 10 bases at J; junction bases unmatched: 8. CDR3: CASSVGTGGSGKLFF. The DNA of the CDR3 is TGTGCCAGCAGCGTAGGGACAGGGGGCTCCGGAAAACTGTTTTTT.

The sample holds a few counts of this clone. The chain is built from TRBV2 and TRBJ2-7, with 8 bases fitting TRBD2. V shed 9 bases and J 2 bases; nucleotides not matched to a gene: 3. From germline, CDR1 is SNHLY and CDR2 FYNNEI. The CDR3 sequence is 12 residues long. In DNA form, the CDR3 reads TGTGCCAGTAGCGGGGTAACCTACGAGCAGTACTTC. Amino acid sequence: CASSGVTYEQYF.

This chain connects TRBV23-1 to TRBJ1-5, with D tentatively TRBD1 (6 bases). TRBV23-1 belongs to the ORF category, with a function that is uncertain. V lost 2 bases, J lost 3 bases, and 14 bases lay in between. This CDR3 has 16 residues. In DNA, the CDR3 is TGCGCCAGCAGTCAAAGGCGGGGGGCGTCCAATCAGCCCCAGCATTTT. It translates to CASSQRRGASNQPQHF.

The J gene is TRBJ1-1, the V gene TRBV5-1; TRBD1 agrees at 8 bases. With 3 bases clipped from V and 3 bases from J, the junction kept 7 bases outside the gene matches. The CDR3 extends over 15 amino acids. Germline V lookup: CDR1 SGHRS, CDR2 YFSETQ. The CDR3 DNA reads TGCGCCAGCAGCTCCGATCCGGACAGGGACACTGAAGCTTTCTTT. This gives the protein CASSSDPDRDTEAFF.

This chain connects TRBV7-2 to TRBJ2-1; 15 bases line up with TRBD2. Germline lookup yields CDR1 SGHTA and CDR2 FQGNSA. The CDR3 sequence is 16 residues long. V was pared by 1 base and J by 9 bases, with 4 bases of the junction left unmatched. The CDR3 nucleotides are TGTGCCAGCAGCTTAGGGACTAGCGGGAGGGCCGGTGAGCAGTTCTTC. It yields the protein CASSLGTSGRAGEQFF.

This chain links TRBV11-3 with TRBJ2-7; 7 bases fit TRBD1. The trim removed 4 bases at V and 1 base at J, leaving 4 bases unmatched. The germline V gene has CDR1 SGHNT and CDR2 YENEEA. CDR3 length equals 14 residues. In nucleotides, the CDR3 is TGTGCCAGCAGCTCCGACAGGGCTTCCTACGAGCAGTACTTC. Its translation is CASSSDRASYEQYF. Full variable domain (remainder filled in from reference TRBV11-3 and TRBJ2-7): EAGVVQSPRYKIIEKKQPVAFWCNPISGHNTLYWYLQNLGQGPELLIRYENEEAVDDSQLPKDRFSAERLKGVDSTLKIQPAELGDSAVYLCASSSDRASYEQYFGPGTRLTVT.

V usage is TRBV7-2 and J usage is TRBJ2-5, with 11 bases aligning to TRBD1. After removal of 5 bases from V and 5 bases from J, the junction contained 10 bases not matched to a gene. CDR1 is SGHTA, CDR2 FQGNSA, per germline. This CDR3 contains 16 residues. The CDR3 sequence: CASSAEDRGRFETQYF. CDR3 sequence (DNA): TGTGCCAGCAGCGCGGAGGACAGGGGGCGGTTTGAGACCCAGTACTTC.

This clone was found once. CDR3 DNA: TGTGCCAGCAGATTAACGAGGGGGGGCGAGTATGGCTACACCTTC. Amino acids: CASRLTRGGEYGYTF. The chain couples TRBV6-1 to TRBJ1-2, with D possibly matching TRBD1 (6 bases). From germline, CDR1 is MNHNS and CDR2 SASEGT. The length of the CDR3 is 15 residues. Trimming pared 6 bases from V and 5 bases from J, leaving 19 bases between.

This sequence joins TRBV7-2 and TRBJ2-7, with 8 bases matching TRBD1. After removal of 3 bases from V and 7 bases from J, the junction contained 11 bases not matched to a gene. The CDR3 runs to 15 residues. The germline CDR1 and CDR2 sequences are SGHTA and FQGNSA. Here the CDR3 reads CASSLHNGQGLEQYF. The CDR3 coding sequence is TGTGCCAGCAGCTTGCATAACGGACAGGGTCTGGAGCAGTACTTC.

This clone has only one observation. The chain uses TRBV15 and TRBJ1-2; tentatively, D is TRBD1 (6 bases). The CDR3 spans 16 residues. Germline assignment: CDR1 LNHNV and CDR2 YYDKDF (reference sequence). The ends were cut back, 3 bases at V and 3 bases at J, with 17 bases in the middle. This CDR3 reads CATSSRLQGRYYGYTF. CDR3 sequence (DNA): TGTGCCACCAGCAGTAGACTTCAGGGGCGCTACTATGGCTACACCTTC.

This sequence joins TRBV13 and TRBJ1-1; D is ambiguous. The V gene lost 2 bases and the J gene lost 6 bases, with 7 bases spanning the gap. Per germline, CDR1 PRHDT and CDR2 FYEKMQ (reference sequence). The CDR3 sequence is 12 residues long. The CDR3 sequence: CASSLSVSEAFF. As DNA, the CDR3 is TGTGCCAGCAGCTTATCCGTTTCTGAAGCTTTCTTT.

The V and J genes are TRBV28 and TRBJ1-1; a weak D match, TRBD1 (6 bases). From germline, CDR1 is MDHEN and CDR2 SYDVKM. V dropped 0 bases and J dropped 3 bases, with 14 bases sitting between them. The CDR3 extends over 16 amino acids. CDR3 DNA: TGTGCCAGCAGTTTATGGGGGAACAGGGTGGACACTGAAGCTTTCTTT. It is translated as CASSLWGNRVDTEAFF.

This clone was observed a few times. The chain uses TRBV6-6 and TRBJ2-4; perhaps TRBD1 as D (6 bases). The V and J ends lost 2 bases and 12 bases respectively, with 14 bases between them. Germline V gene sequence: CDR1 MNHNY, CDR2 SVGAGI (reference sequence). This CDR3 has 13 amino acids. CDR3: CASSYHTGPSQYF. The CDR3 bases are TGTGCCAGCAGTTACCATACAGGGCCCAGTCAGTACTTC.

This clone has more than one count but fewer than ten. The chain employs TRBV6-5 and TRBJ2-1, with TRBD1 as a possible D gene (6 bases). Germline loops: CDR1 MNHEY, CDR2 SVGAGI. The CDR3 runs 15 residues. Trimming cost V 5 bases and J 1 base, with 12 bases left between them. CDR3 sequence: CASSGKGQSYNEQFF. The CDR3 coding sequence is TGTGCCAGCAGTGGCAAAGGACAGTCCTACAATGAGCAGTTCTTC.

The rearrangement joins TRBV10-3 to TRBJ2-2; 9 bases are shared with TRBD2. From germline, CDR1 is ENHRY and CDR2 SYGVKD. The J segment lost 3 bases and the V segment lost 6 bases, leaving 2 bases of the junction unmatched. This CDR3 contains 14 residues. For the CDR3, the DNA is TGTGCCATCAGATTAGCGGGGGACACCGGGGAGCTGTTTTTT. It specifies CAIRLAGDTGELFF.

The V and J genes are TRBV15 and TRBJ2-1; D may be TRBD2 (6 bases). CDR1 and CDR2 from the germline V gene are LNHNV and YYDKDF (reference sequence). This CDR3 contains 16 residues. Trimming removed 4 bases at V and 9 bases at J, with 22 bases between. This CDR3 is CATSIHPGGPRGEQFF. CDR3 sequence (DNA): TGTGCCACCAGCATTCATCCCGGGGGTCCTCGGGGTGAGCAGTTCTTC.

The gene calls are TRBV5-1 and TRBJ2-7; 8 bases are shared with TRBD1. Trimming cost V 0 bases and J 5 bases; bases outside gene matches: 7. Germline values: CDR1 SGHRS, CDR2 YFSETQ. The CDR3 loop spans 15 amino acids. This CDR3 is CASSLAEGQGNEQYF. The CDR3 bases are TGCGCCAGCAGCTTGGCAGAAGGACAGGGCAACGAGCAGTACTTC.

Turning to this clone: The sample has other DNA sequences that encode this CDR3 too. This chain connects TRBV21-1 to TRBJ2-3; the D call TRBD2 from the table was never checked on the DNA. TRBV21-1 is an annotated pseudogene. The CDR3 runs to 11 residues. The CDR3 loop reads CAIRKRHTQYF. The DNA of the CDR3 is TGTGCCATACGGAAGCGGCATACGCAGTATTTT.

V usage is TRBV6-6 and J usage is TRBJ2-5, with D possibly being TRBD2 (5 bases). Germline assignment: CDR1 MNHNY and CDR2 SVGAGI (reference sequence). V lost 2 bases and J lost 1, with 11 bases in between. The CDR3 is 15 amino acids. The CDR3 reads CASSYEAGFQETQYF. The CDR3 nucleotides read TGTGCCAGCAGTTACGAGGCGGGTTTCCAAGAGACCCAGTACTTC.